The T cell receptor (beta chain) described here comes from a study of human T cells and chemical hapten exposure. Study conclusions and caveats: DPC sensitization did not alter TCRs above 1 in 1000 frequency.

As for time point: patch test 2, 6 weeks after DPC sensitization. Described treatment: therapeutic diphenylcyclopropenone sensitization with weekly scalp DPC. Blood, whole and unfractionated, served as the source for total RNA extraction. This clonotype was detected many times. Its antigen is unknown. This CDR3 region has 18 residues. Germline CDR1 MNHNY, CDR2 SVGAGI (reference sequence). The trim removed 6 bases at V and 0 bases at J, leaving 7 bases unmatched. Each CDR3 protein is one row after TCRdb ran MiXCR on the RACE reads. This table has 96,000 or so distinct CDR3 sequences, 7% to 10% appearing once.

The chain combines TRBV6-6 with TRBJ2-1, with 14 nucleotides matching TRBD2. This receptor was obtained from a woman aged 40 to 55 with alopecia areata. Some clones in this sample may be carry-over from other donors' samples. This sample comprised whole blood, obtained in connection with sensitization to the hapten diphenylcyclopropenone (DPC). The CDR3 DNA is TGTGCCAGCAGAGGGACTAGCGGGAGCCGAAGCTCCTACAATGAGCAGTTCTTC. This translates into CASRGTSGSRSSYNEQFF.